This T cell receptor beta chain is drawn from a study of cytomegalovirus exposure and HLA in healthy donors. Study findings and constraints: Clonal expansion was found to be greater in HLA-associated TCR beta chains than in equally common others in a later analysis. Investigators reported 150 to 200 TCR beta chains as tied to cytomegalovirus. Among TCR sequences, most were rare, though some public TCRs appeared in many donors.

The PCR ran on 60 Vbeta and 13 Jbeta primers. Repertoires were generated with immunoSEQ multiplex PCR, while TCRdb's copy carries only in-frame clones and drops some. The data show 150,000 to 200,000 clones, about an eighth seen once. Germline V gene sequence: CDR1 SGHRS, CDR2 YFSETQ. The trim removed 2 bases at V and 2 bases at J, leaving 7 bases unmatched. CDR3 length: 16 amino acids. About this clone: The antigen remains unidentified.

The chain uses TRBV5-1 and TRBJ2-3, with TRBD2 identical over 8 bases. Sample: PBMCs. The clonotype was recovered from a man aged 50 to 59 in good health and CMV-seropositive. DNA for the CDR3: TGCGCCAGCAGCTTTAAGCGGGGGCCCTACACAGATACGCAGTATTTT. It specifies CASSFKRGPYTDTQYF.